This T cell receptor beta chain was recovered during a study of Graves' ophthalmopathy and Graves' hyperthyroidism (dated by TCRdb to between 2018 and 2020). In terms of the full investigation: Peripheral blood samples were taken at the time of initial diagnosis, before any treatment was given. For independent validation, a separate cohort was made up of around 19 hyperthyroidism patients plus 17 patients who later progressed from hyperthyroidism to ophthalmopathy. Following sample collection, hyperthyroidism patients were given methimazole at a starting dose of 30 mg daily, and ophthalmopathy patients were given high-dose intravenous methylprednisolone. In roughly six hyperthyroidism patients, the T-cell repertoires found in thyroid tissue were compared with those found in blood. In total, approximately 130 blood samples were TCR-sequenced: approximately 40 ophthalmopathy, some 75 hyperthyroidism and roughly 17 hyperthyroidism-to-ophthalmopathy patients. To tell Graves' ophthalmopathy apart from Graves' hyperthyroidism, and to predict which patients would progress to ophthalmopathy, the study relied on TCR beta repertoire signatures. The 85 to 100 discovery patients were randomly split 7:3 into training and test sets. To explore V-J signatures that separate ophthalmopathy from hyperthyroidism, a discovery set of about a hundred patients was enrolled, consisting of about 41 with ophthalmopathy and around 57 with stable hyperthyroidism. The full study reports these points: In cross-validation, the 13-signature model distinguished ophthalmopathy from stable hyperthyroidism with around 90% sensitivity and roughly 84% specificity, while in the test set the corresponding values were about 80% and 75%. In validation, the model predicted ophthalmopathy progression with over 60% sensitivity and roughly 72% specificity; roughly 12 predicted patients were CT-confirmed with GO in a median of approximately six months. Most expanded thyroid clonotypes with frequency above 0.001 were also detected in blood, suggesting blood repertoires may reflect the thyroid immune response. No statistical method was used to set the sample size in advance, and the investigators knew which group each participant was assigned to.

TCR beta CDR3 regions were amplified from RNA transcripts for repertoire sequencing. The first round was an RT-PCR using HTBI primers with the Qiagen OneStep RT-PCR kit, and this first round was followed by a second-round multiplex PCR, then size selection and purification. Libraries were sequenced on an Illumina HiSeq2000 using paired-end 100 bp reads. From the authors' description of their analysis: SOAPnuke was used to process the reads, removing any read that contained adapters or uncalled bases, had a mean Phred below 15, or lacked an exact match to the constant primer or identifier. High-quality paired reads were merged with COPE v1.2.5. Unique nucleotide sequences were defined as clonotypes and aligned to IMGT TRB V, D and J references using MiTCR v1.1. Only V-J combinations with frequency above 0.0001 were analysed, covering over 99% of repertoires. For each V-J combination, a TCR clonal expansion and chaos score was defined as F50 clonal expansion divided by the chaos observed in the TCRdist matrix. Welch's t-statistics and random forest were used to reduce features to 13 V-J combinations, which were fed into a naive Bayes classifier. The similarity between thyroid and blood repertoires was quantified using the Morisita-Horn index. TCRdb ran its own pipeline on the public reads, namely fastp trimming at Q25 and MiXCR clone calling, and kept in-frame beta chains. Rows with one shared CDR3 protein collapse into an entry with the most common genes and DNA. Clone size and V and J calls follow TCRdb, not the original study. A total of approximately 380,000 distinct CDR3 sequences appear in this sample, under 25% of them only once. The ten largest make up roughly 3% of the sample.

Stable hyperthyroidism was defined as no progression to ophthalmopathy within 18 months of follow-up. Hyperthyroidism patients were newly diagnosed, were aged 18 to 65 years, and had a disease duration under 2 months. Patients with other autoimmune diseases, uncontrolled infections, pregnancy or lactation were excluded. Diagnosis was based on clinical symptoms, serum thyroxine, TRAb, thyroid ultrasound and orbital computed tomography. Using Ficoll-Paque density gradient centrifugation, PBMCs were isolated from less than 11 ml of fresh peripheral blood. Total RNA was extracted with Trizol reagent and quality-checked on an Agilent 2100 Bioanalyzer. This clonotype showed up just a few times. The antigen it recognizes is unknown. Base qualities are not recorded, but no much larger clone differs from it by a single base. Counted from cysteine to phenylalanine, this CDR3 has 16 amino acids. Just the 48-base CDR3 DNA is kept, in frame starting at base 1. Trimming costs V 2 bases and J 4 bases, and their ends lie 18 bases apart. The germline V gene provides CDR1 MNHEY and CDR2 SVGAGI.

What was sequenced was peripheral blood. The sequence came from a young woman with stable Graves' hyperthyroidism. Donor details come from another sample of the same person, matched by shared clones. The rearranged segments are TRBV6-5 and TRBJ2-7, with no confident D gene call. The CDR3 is CASSYGLGSPKYEQYF. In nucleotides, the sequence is TGTGCCAGCAGTTACGGATTAGGCTCCCCCAAGTACGAGCAGTACTTC.